The rows below give T cell receptor beta chains drawn from one sample of a study of T-cell reconstitution after alpha-beta-depleted transplantation in children. TCRdb recomputed calls from the PCR reads with MiXCR, one row per CDR3 protein. Among more than 200,000 distinct CDR3 sequences listed, approximately 24% were seen once. This sample comprised PBMCs, mostly from graft donor cells, obtained 360 days after TCRalphabeta/CD19-depleted stem cell transplant. The source of these receptors is a female patient between 2 and 10 years old who had a stem cell transplant for congenital amegakaryocytic thrombocytopenia, so the T cells may come from the graft donor. The CDR3 runs from the conserved cysteine through the conserved F or W. Each record gives: D gene, clone size, V gene, J gene, CDR3 DNA, CDR3 protein. A D gene is named only where the DNA matches it firmly. Not all rows give a size; the values are once, few, many and, for expanded clones, a class.

d_call: -
clone_size: many
v_call: TRBV12-3/TRBV12-4
j_call: TRBJ2-2
cdr3_nt: TGTGCCAGCAGTTTAGGTGACACCGGGGAGCTGTTTTTT
cdr3_aa: CASSLGDTGELFF

d_call: -
clone_size: -
v_call: TRBV28
j_call: TRBJ2-1
cdr3_nt: TGTGCCAGCAGTTTAACTAGCCTCGTCAGTGAGCAGTTCTTC
cdr3_aa: CASSLTSLVSEQFF

d_call: -
clone_size: -
v_call: TRBV12-3/TRBV12-4
j_call: TRBJ2-7
cdr3_nt: TGTGCCAGCAGTTTCGAGGCAGGACCCGGAGGAAACTACGAGCAGTACTTC
cdr3_aa: CASSFEAGPGGNYEQYF

d_call: -
clone_size: few
v_call: TRBV6-2/TRBV6-3
j_call: TRBJ1-5
cdr3_nt: TGTGCCAGCAGTTACTCGAACGGGGTGTCCGCTCAGCCCCAGCATTTT
cdr3_aa: CASSYSNGVSAQPQHF

d_call: TRBD2
clone_size: -
v_call: TRBV4-3
j_call: TRBJ2-7
cdr3_nt: TGCGCCAGCAGCCAAGATTGGGGACTAGCGGGAGGTATCTACGAGCAGTACTTC
cdr3_aa: CASSQDWGLAGGIYEQYF

d_call: TRBD2
clone_size: -
v_call: TRBV29-1
j_call: TRBJ2-5
cdr3_nt: TGCAGCGCTGCCATACTAGCGGGGGCAGAGACCCAGTACTTC
cdr3_aa: CSAAILAGAETQYF

d_call: TRBD2
clone_size: -
v_call: TRBV20-1
j_call: TRBJ2-2
cdr3_nt: TGCAGTGCTAGCAACCTTTGGGTGACTAGCGGGTCGGACACCGGGGAGCTGTTTTTT
cdr3_aa: CSASNLWVTSGSDTGELFF

d_call: -
clone_size: -
v_call: TRBV29-1
j_call: TRBJ2-7
cdr3_nt: TGCAGCGTTGAAGAGAATGTAGGGGGTTGGGGTTCCTACGAGCAGTACTTC
cdr3_aa: CSVEENVGGWGSYEQYF

d_call: TRBD1
clone_size: -
v_call: TRBV4-1
j_call: TRBJ2-2
cdr3_nt: TGCGCCAGCAGCCAACCCCAGGGGGCCCCTAACACCGGGGAGCTGTTTTTT
cdr3_aa: CASSQPQGAPNTGELFF

d_call: -
clone_size: -
v_call: TRBV27
j_call: TRBJ1-4
cdr3_nt: TGTGCCAGCAGGGCTAGGGCAGGGACAACTAATGAAAAACTGTTTTTT
cdr3_aa: CASRARAGTTNEKLFF

d_call: -
clone_size: few
v_call: TRBV7-8
j_call: TRBJ2-7
cdr3_nt: TGTGCCAGCAGCTTTGTGGGCGAACAGGGATCCTACGAGCAGTACTTC
cdr3_aa: CASSFVGEQGSYEQYF

d_call: -
clone_size: -
v_call: TRBV27
j_call: TRBJ2-7
cdr3_nt: TGTGCCAGCAGTTCAGGGCTTACCCACGAGCAGTACTTC
cdr3_aa: CASSSGLTHEQYF

d_call: TRBD2
clone_size: -
v_call: TRBV29-1
j_call: TRBJ2-2
cdr3_nt: TGCAGCGCGGGACTAGCGGAGAACACCGGGGAGCTGTTTTTT
cdr3_aa: CSAGLAENTGELFF

d_call: TRBD1
clone_size: -
v_call: TRBV20-1
j_call: TRBJ2-1
cdr3_nt: TGCAGTGCTAGAGGGACAGGGAACTACAATGAGCAGTTCTTC
cdr3_aa: CSARGTGNYNEQFF

d_call: -
clone_size: -
v_call: TRBV28
j_call: TRBJ2-7
cdr3_nt: TGTGCCAGCGGGAGGTTCCCCTACGAGCAGTACTTC
cdr3_aa: CASGRFPYEQYF

d_call: TRBD2
clone_size: many
v_call: TRBV4-1
j_call: TRBJ2-5
cdr3_nt: TGCGCCAGCAGCCAAGGAGGGTCTAGCGGGAGAGAGACCCAGTACTTC
cdr3_aa: CASSQGGSSGRETQYF

d_call: -
clone_size: few
v_call: TRBV27
j_call: TRBJ2-3
cdr3_nt: TGTGCCAGCAGTTTCGTGCAGGCTGGCACAGATACGCAGTATTTT
cdr3_aa: CASSFVQAGTDTQYF

d_call: -
clone_size: -
v_call: TRBV20-1
j_call: TRBJ2-3
cdr3_nt: TGCAGTGCCCGACACGGGGGTAGCACAGATACGCAGTATTTT
cdr3_aa: CSARHGGSTDTQYF